This entry lists 28 T cell receptor beta chains sequenced from one sample in a study of blood T cell repertoires in COVID-19. Profiled with immunoSEQ multiplex PCR; TCRdb holds only in-frame clones, not every one. The table lists 100,000 to 150,000 clones, approximately 88% of them singletons. Input material: peripheral blood. The source of these receptors is a man aged 55 to 70 with acute or convalescent COVID-19.

This clone was detected only a few times. This chain connects TRBV7-2 to TRBJ1-1; TRBD1 might be the D (6 bases). The CDR3 has 15 amino acids. V was clipped by 7 bases and J by 4 bases, with 19 bases between them. Per the germline V gene, CDR1 is SGHTA and CDR2 is FQGNSA. The CDR3 reads CASTPWGPGTTEAFF. The CDR3, as DNA: TGTGCCAGCACCCCCTGGGGGCCGGGTACCACTGAAGCTTTCTTT.

This sequence joins TRBV12-5 and TRBJ1-1; TRBD1 matches 9 bases. This CDR3 contains 15 residues. Trimming cost V 6 bases and J 5 bases; bases outside gene matches: 10. Looked up from germline, CDR1 is LGHNT and CDR2 is FRNRAP. CDR3 nucleotide sequence: TGTGCTAGTGGGCCCCTACAGGGGGCCCCAACTGAAGCTTTCTTT. It translates to CASGPLQGAPTEAFF.

The genes are TRBV5-6 and TRBJ2-7; 9 bases are a match to TRBD1. CDR3 size: 16 residues. The germline gives CDR1 SGHDT, CDR2 YYEEEE. The V segment lost 0 bases and the J segment 4 bases; nucleotides outside the gene matches: 8. The CDR3 bases are TGTGCCAGCAGCTTGGCGGACAGGGGCGATCGATACGAGCAGTACTTC. It yields the protein CASSLADRGDRYEQYF. Supplemented by reference TRBV5-6 and TRBJ2-7, the full variable domain reads DAGVTQSPTHLIKTRGQQVTLRCSPKSGHDTVSWYQQALGQGPQFIFQYYEEEERQRGNFPDRFSGHQFPNYSSELNVNALLLGDSALYLCASSLADRGDRYEQYFGPGTRLTVT.

The rearrangement uses TRBV7-3 and TRBJ2-7, with 7 bases lining up with TRBD2. With V trimmed by 5 bases and J by 6 bases, 10 bases remained unmatched. The CDR3 is 14 residues long. Germline V CDR1 and CDR2: SGHTA, FQGTGA. CDR3 loop: CASSASGGLGEQYF. For the CDR3, the DNA is TGTGCCAGCAGCGCCTCGGGAGGTCTTGGCGAGCAGTACTTC.

V and J are TRBV3-1 (or the pseudogene TRBV3-2) and TRBJ2-5, with 12 bases matching TRBD2. Germline CDR1 reads LGHDT; CDR2 reads YNNKEL (reference sequence). Germline trimming cut 2 bases from V and 5 bases from J; bases unmatched to any gene: 9. The CDR3 length is 17 residues. The CDR3, as DNA: TGTGCCAGCAGCCAATTCCGACTAGCGGGGGATGGTGAGACCCAGTACTTC. Translated: CASSQFRLAGDGETQYF.

The chain joins TRBV10-1 to TRBJ2-1; TRBD2 agrees at 7 bases. CDR1 and CDR2 (germline): WNHNN, SYGVQD (reference sequence). Trimming at V came to 4 bases and at J to 8 bases, leaving 8 bases not matched to a gene. CDR3 length: 14 amino acids. The CDR3 bases are TGCGCCAGCAGTGTGGCGGGGGTAGAGGATGAGCAGTTCTTC. Translation gives CASSVAGVEDEQFF.

The genes are TRBV6-5 and TRBJ2-7; D perhaps matches TRBD2 (6 bases). The V gene's germline CDR1 is MNHEY and CDR2 SVGAGI. The V gene lost 4 bases and the J gene lost 5 bases, with 12 bases spanning the gap. This CDR3 comprises 13 residues. Written as DNA, the CDR3 is TGTGCCAGCAGTTCAAGCGGGCGAGACGAGCAGTACTTC. Translating it yields CASSSSGRDEQYF.

V is TRBV24-1 and J is TRBJ2-7; 13 bases align to TRBD2. Germline trimming cut 4 bases from V and 0 bases from J; bases unmatched to any gene: 8. There are 18 residues in the CDR3. The germline gives CDR1 KGHDR, CDR2 SFDVKD. The CDR3 sequence: CATSDSTSGRESSYEQYF. The CDR3 DNA reads as TGTGCCACCAGTGACTCAACTAGCGGGAGGGAGAGCTCCTACGAGCAGTACTTC.

This clone has ten or more counts. The rearrangement links TRBV30 to TRBJ2-1; the D gene is possibly TRBD2 (5 bases). Deletions cut 5 bases from V and 10 bases from J, with 15 bases between. Germline V gene data show CDR1 as GTSNPN and CDR2 as SVGIG (reference sequence). The CDR3 spans 12 residues. The CDR3 is CAWSNGVDEQFF. CDR3 nucleotide sequence: TGTGCCTGGTCCAACGGGGTTGACGAGCAGTTCTTC. Drawing the rest from reference TRBV30 and TRBJ2-1, the complete variable domain is SQTIHQWPATLVQPVGSPLSLECTVEGTSNPNLYWYRQAAGRGLQLLFYSVGIGQISSEVPQNLSASRPQDRQFILSSKKLLLSDSGFYLCAWSNGVDEQFFGPGTRLTVL.

The rearrangement joins TRBV19 to TRBJ1-3; D is unresolved. The germline V gene encodes CDR1 LNHDA and CDR2 SQIVND (reference sequence). This CDR3 is built from 17 residues. Between the trimmed V and J ends, which lost 1 base and 4 bases, there was a span of 17 bases. This CDR3 reads CASSIVQRRRSGNTIYF. The CDR3 DNA reads TGTGCCAGTAGTATAGTCCAACGTCGGAGGTCGGGAAACACCATATATTTT.

The V and J genes are TRBV21-1 and TRBJ2-2; the D call in the table, TRBD2, was not verified against the DNA. TRBV21-1 is a pseudogene locus. CDR3 length: 15 residues. CDR3 coding DNA: TGTGCCAGCAGCATCCAGCGGGGGGGCCCCGGGGAGCTGTTTTTT. Translated, it gives CASSIQRGGPGELFF.

V and J are TRBV9 and TRBJ2-7; 12 bases align to TRBD2. In germline, CDR1 is SGDLS, CDR2 YYNGEE. V dropped 0 bases and J dropped 3; count of bases not matched to a gene: 7. The CDR3 is 17 amino acids. The CDR3: CASSVGASGRAGYEQYF. The DNA for the CDR3 is TGTGCCAGCAGCGTAGGGGCTAGCGGGAGGGCCGGCTACGAGCAGTACTTC.

The rearrangement joins TRBV5-4 to TRBJ1-2, with D possibly being TRBD1 (5 bases). Trimming cost V 1 base and J 4 bases, with 14 bases left between them. CDR1 and CDR2 (germline): SGHNT, YYREEE (reference sequence). This CDR3 spans 15 amino acids. The CDR3: CASSLPTVYGYGYTF. DNA of the CDR3: TGTGCCAGCAGCTTGCCGACAGTTTATGGCTATGGCTACACCTTC.

V is TRBV5-1 and J is TRBJ1-2; TRBD1 agrees at 12 bases. The ends lost 3 bases at V and 5 bases at J; junction bases unmatched: 8. CDR1 is SGHRS and CDR2 is YFSETQ in the germline V gene. This CDR3 region has 16 residues. The CDR3 loop is CASSSGTGGAGYGYTF. The CDR3 DNA is TGCGCCAGCAGCTCTGGGACAGGGGGCGCGGGGTATGGCTACACCTTC.

The chain recombines TRBV5-8 with TRBJ1-5; D is perhaps TRBD1 (5 bases). The CDR3 covers 14 residues. V lost 4 bases, J lost 3 bases, and 11 bases lay in between. Germline-derived CDR1 and CDR2 are SGHTS and YDEGEE. The CDR3 loop is CASSPDIPNQPQHF. The CDR3 nucleotides read TGTGCCAGCAGCCCGGACATTCCCAATCAGCCCCAGCATTTT.

V usage is TRBV5-5 and J usage is TRBJ2-5; 11 bases fit TRBD2. Germline V gene data show CDR1 as SGHKS and CDR2 as YYEKEE (reference sequence). The CDR3 runs 16 residues. J lost 5 bases, V lost 4 bases, and 10 bases had no gene match. The CDR3 sequence is CASSPGASGGHETQYF. The CDR3 DNA reads as TGTGCCAGCAGCCCGGGGGCTAGCGGGGGGCACGAGACCCAGTACTTC.

The chain links TRBV4-2 to TRBJ2-7; 11 bases map to TRBD2. Germline trimming cut 0 bases from V and 5 bases from J; bases unmatched to any gene: 18. The germline V gene has CDR1 LGHNA and CDR2 YNFKEQ. CDR3 length: 20 residues. The CDR3 reads CASSQEGQLAGGLIVHEQYF. The CDR3 DNA is TGTGCCAGCAGCCAAGAAGGCCAGCTAGCGGGGGGTCTAATAGTCCACGAGCAGTACTTC.

This rearrangement joins TRBV15 to TRBJ2-3; 8 bases are shared with TRBD2. The germline V gene has CDR1 LNHNV and CDR2 YYDKDF (reference sequence). The junction had 13 bases not matched to a gene; V was cut back by 9 bases and J by 8 bases. The CDR3 is 14 amino acids. CDR3 sequence reads: CATGPGLGSGTQYF. Written as DNA, the CDR3 is TGTGCCACAGGACCGGGACTAGGGTCTGGTACGCAGTATTTT.

The rearrangement joins TRBV15 to TRBJ1-3; D unclear. Trimming cost V 0 bases and J 7 bases, with 7 bases left between them. The germline V gene has CDR1 LNHNV and CDR2 YYDKDF (reference sequence). The CDR3 is 13 residues long. As DNA, the CDR3 is TGTGCCACCAGCAGAGAACTTACCAACACCATATATTTT. Protein product: CATSRELTNTIYF.

The V and J genes are TRBV3-1 (or the pseudogene TRBV3-2) and TRBJ1-2, with 7 positions matching TRBD1. Germline assignment: CDR1 LGHDT and CDR2 YNNKEL (reference sequence). CDR3 length: 16 amino acids. V lost 4 bases to trimming and J lost 8 bases; unmatched junction nucleotides: 16. The CDR3 sequence is CASSPRTKTGLGGYTF. The CDR3 DNA is TGTGCCAGCAGCCCTCGTACTAAGACAGGGTTGGGCGGCTACACCTTC.

This chain links TRBV3-1 (or the pseudogene TRBV3-2) with TRBJ1-5; 8 positions agree with TRBD1. The CDR3 totals 12 residues. V lost 1 base and J lost 14; bases outside the gene matches: 4. Germline assignment: CDR1 LGHDT and CDR2 YNNKEL (reference sequence). CDR3 region: CASSQGQGPEHF. CDR3 DNA: TGTGCCAGCAGCCAAGGACAGGGGCCTGAGCATTTT.

The V gene is TRBV7-3, the J gene TRBJ1-5; D is perhaps TRBD1 (5 bases). This CDR3 region has 14 residues. Deletions cut 5 bases from V and 4 bases from J, with 12 bases between. CDR1 and CDR2 from the germline V gene are SGHTA and FQGTGA. This chain's CDR3 is CASSPPRTNQPQHF. Here the CDR3 DNA reads TGTGCCAGCAGCCCCCCGAGGACAAATCAGCCCCAGCATTTT.

This chain connects TRBV27 to TRBJ2-1; no clear D. Per germline, CDR1 MNHEY and CDR2 SMNVEV (reference sequence). This CDR3 has 12 residues. V lost 5 bases, J lost 9 bases, and 11 bases lay in between. The CDR3 sequence: CASSRHGREQFF. Here the CDR3 DNA reads TGTGCCAGCAGTCGACATGGTCGTGAGCAGTTCTTC.

The chain recombines TRBV7-8 with TRBJ2-1; 8 positions match TRBD1. V lost 4 bases to trimming and J lost 7 bases; unmatched junction nucleotides: 9. Germline CDR1 reads SGHVS; CDR2 reads FQNEAQ. The CDR3 extends over 15 amino acids. In DNA form, the CDR3 reads TGTGCCAGCAGCTCCTTGACAGGGGTTGGAAATGAGCAGTTCTTC. Translation: CASSSLTGVGNEQFF.

V and J are TRBV5-1 and TRBJ1-4, with unresolved D. Germline CDR1 reads SGHRS; CDR2 reads YFSETQ. With 0 bases removed from V and 5 bases from J, the gap between germline ends came to 11 bases. CDR3 length: 15 amino acids. CDR3 region: CASSLGRVGNEKLFF. The CDR3 DNA sequence: TGCGCCAGCAGCTTGGGGAGGGTTGGGAATGAAAAACTGTTTTTT. Variable domain in full (rest from reference TRBV5-1 and TRBJ1-4): KAGVTQTPRYLIKTRGQQVTLSCSPISGHRSVSWYQQTPGQGLQFLFEYFSETQRNKGNFPGRFSGRQFSNSRSEMNVSTLELGDSALYLCASSLGRVGNEKLFFGSGTQLSVL.

The gene calls are TRBV5-4 and TRBJ2-2; 10 nucleotides line up with TRBD1. The length of the CDR3 is 16 residues. The V gene's germline CDR1 is SGHNT and CDR2 YYREEE (reference sequence). J was trimmed by 7 bases and V by 1 base; bases with no gene match: 7. DNA of the CDR3: TGTGCCAGCAGCTTGCGGGACAGGGGATCAAGCGGGGAGCTGTTTTTT. The encoded protein is CASSLRDRGSSGELFF.

The rearrangement uses TRBV24-1 and TRBJ1-2; TRBD1 is a possible D gene (5 bases). Trimming cost V 3 bases and J 5 bases, with 15 bases left between them. Germline values: CDR1 KGHDR, CDR2 SFDVKD. The CDR3 runs 15 residues. CDR3 sequence (DNA): TGTGCCACCAGTGATCCCACATCCGGGACTTATGGCTACACCTTC. Translation gives CATSDPTSGTYGYTF.

This clone was detected only once. The CDR3 DNA is TGTGCCAGTACCAAAGGGACTAGCGGGCTTTCCTACAATGAGCAGTTCTTC. It yields the protein CASTKGTSGLSYNEQFF. The chain combines TRBV19 with TRBJ2-1; TRBD2 aligns across 12 bases. The length of the CDR3 is 17 residues. Germline CDR1 is LNHDA and CDR2 is SQIVND (reference sequence). V lost 7 bases, J lost 1 base, and 8 bases stayed unmatched.